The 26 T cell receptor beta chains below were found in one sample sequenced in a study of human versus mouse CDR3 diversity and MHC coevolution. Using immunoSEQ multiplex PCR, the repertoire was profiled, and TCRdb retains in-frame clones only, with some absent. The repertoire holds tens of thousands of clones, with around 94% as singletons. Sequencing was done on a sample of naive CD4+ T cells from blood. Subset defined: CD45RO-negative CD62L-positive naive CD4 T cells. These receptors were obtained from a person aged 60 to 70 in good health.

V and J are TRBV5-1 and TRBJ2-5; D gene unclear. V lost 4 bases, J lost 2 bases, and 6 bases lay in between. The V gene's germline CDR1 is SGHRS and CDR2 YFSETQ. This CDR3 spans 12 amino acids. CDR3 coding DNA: TGCGCCAGCAGCCTCTTACAAGAGACCCAGTACTTC. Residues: CASSLLQETQYF. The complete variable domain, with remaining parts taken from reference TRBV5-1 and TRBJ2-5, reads KAGVTQTPRYLIKTRGQQVTLSCSPISGHRSVSWYQQTPGQGLQFLFEYFSETQRNKGNFPGRFSGRQFSNSRSEMNVSTLELGDSALYLCASSLLQETQYFGPGTRLLVL.

The CDR3 nucleotides are TGTGCCAGCAGCTTGGGGGTTAGGGGGCAGGGGCAGTTCTTC. Translation gives CASSLGVRGQGQFF. V and J are TRBV5-6 and TRBJ2-1; 7 bases match TRBD1. The CDR3 consists of 14 residues. V dropped 0 bases and J dropped 12; count of bases not matched to a gene: 9. The germline gives CDR1 SGHDT, CDR2 YYEEEE.

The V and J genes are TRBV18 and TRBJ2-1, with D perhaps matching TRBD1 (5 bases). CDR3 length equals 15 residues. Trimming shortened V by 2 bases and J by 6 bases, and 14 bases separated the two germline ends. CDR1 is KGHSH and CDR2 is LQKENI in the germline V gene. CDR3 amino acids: CASSPGNSRGNEQFF. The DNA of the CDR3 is TGTGCCAGCTCACCAGGAAACAGTAGGGGCAATGAGCAGTTCTTC.

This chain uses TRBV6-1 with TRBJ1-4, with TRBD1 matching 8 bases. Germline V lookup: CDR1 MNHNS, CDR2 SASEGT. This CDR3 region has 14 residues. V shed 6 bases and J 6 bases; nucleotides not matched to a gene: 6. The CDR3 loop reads CASRATGGYEKLFF. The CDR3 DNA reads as TGTGCCAGCAGGGCAACAGGGGGGTATGAAAAACTGTTTTTT.

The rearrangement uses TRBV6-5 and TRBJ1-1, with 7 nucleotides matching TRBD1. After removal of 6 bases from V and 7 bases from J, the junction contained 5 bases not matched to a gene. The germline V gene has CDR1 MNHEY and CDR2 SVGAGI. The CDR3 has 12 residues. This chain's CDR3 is CASSQRGREAFF. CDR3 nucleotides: TGTGCCAGCAGCCAGAGGGGGCGTGAAGCTTTCTTT.

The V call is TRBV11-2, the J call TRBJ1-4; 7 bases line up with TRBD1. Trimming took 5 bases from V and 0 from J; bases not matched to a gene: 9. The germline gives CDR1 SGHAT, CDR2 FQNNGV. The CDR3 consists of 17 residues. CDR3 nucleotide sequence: TGTGCCAGCAGCGGGCAGGGGGGACCTTCAACTAATGAAAAACTGTTTTTT. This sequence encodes CASSGQGGPSTNEKLFF.

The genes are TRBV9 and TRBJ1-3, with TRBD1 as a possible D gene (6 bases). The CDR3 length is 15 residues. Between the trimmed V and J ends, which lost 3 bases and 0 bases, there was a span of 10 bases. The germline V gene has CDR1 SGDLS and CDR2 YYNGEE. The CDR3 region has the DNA TGTGCCAGCAGCGCGGACAGTCTCTCTGGAAACACCATATATTTT. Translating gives CASSADSLSGNTIYF.

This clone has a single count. CDR3: CASRSTGGTEAFF. In nucleotides, the CDR3 is TGTGCCAGCAGATCAACAGGGGGAACTGAAGCTTTCTTT. The genes are TRBV6-6 and TRBJ1-1; TRBD1 aligns across 8 bases. J gave up 5 bases and V 6 bases, and 5 bases lay outside the gene matches. CDR3 length: 13 amino acids. Germline CDR1 is MNHNY and CDR2 is SVGAGI (reference sequence).

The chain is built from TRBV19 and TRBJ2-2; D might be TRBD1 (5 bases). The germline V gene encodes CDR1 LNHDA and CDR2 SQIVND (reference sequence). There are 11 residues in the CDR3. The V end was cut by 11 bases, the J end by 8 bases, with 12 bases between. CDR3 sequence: CASRGLGELFF. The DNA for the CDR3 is TGTGCCTCAAGGGGCTTAGGGGAGCTGTTTTTT.

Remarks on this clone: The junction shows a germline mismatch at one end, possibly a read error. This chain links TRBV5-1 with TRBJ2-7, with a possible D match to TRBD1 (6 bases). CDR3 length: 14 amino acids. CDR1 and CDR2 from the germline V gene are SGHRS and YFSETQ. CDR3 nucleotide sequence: TGCGCCAGCAGGTTGGGGGCTGTACCCTACGAGCAGTACTTC. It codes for CASRLGAVPYEQYF.

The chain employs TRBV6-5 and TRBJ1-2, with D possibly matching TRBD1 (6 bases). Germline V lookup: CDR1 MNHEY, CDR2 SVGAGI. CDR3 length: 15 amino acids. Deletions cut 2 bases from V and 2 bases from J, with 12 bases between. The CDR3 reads CASSYIIDRNYGYTF. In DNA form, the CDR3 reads TGTGCCAGCAGTTACATTATCGACAGGAACTATGGCTACACCTTC.

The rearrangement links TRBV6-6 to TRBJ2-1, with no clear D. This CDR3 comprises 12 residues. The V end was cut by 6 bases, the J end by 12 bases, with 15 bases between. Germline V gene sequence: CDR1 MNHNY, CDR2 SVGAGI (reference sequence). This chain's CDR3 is CASSRGMVGQFF. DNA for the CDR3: TGTGCCAGCAGCCGCGGCATGGTCGGGCAGTTCTTC.

CDR3 in amino acids: CASSSGQGYEQYF. CDR3 sequence (DNA): TGTGCCAGCAGCTCGGGACAGGGCTACGAGCAGTACTTC. V usage is TRBV11-3 and J usage is TRBJ2-7, with 9 bases that match TRBD1. Germline V gives CDR1 SGHNT, CDR2 YENEEA. This CDR3 contains 13 residues. With 4 bases clipped from V and 3 bases from J, the junction kept 1 base outside the gene matches.

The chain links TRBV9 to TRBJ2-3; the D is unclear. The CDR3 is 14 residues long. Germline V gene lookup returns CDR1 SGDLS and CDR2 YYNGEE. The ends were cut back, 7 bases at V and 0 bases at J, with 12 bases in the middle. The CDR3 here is CASVSQTSTDTQYF. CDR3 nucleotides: TGTGCCAGCGTTTCCCAGACTAGCACAGATACGCAGTATTTT.

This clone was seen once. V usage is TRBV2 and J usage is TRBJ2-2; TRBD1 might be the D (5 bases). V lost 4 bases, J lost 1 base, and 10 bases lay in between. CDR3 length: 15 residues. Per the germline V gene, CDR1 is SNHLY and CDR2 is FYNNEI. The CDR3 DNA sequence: TGTGCCAGCAGTGGACAGAGAAAGAACACCGGGGAGCTGTTTTTT. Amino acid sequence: CASSGQRKNTGELFF.

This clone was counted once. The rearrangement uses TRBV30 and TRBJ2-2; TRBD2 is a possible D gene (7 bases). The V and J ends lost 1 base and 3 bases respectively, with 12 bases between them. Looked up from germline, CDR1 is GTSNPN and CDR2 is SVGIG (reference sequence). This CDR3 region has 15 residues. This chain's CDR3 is CAWSEGGTYTGELFF. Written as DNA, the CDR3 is TGTGCCTGGAGTGAGGGGGGGACATACACCGGGGAGCTGTTTTTT.

CDR3 DNA sequence: TGCGCCAGCAGCCAATCCGGTCCGGGGGACAGGGTGAGGCAGCCCCAGCATTTT. Translated: CASSQSGPGDRVRQPQHF. The chain links TRBV4-1 to TRBJ1-5, with 9 nucleotides matching TRBD1. The CDR3 has 18 residues. Trimming cost V 2 bases and J 7 bases; bases outside gene matches: 15. Germline V CDR1 and CDR2: MGHRA, YSYEKL.

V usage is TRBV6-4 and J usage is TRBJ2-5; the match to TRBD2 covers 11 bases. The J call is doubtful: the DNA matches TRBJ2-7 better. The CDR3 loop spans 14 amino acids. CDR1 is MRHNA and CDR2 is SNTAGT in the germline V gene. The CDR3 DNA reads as TGTGCCAGCAGTCGACTAGCGGGACCCTACGAGCAGTACTTC. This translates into CASSRLAGPYEQYF.

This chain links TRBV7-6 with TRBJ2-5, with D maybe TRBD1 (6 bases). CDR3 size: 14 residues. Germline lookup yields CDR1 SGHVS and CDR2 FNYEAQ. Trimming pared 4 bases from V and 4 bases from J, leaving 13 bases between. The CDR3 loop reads CASSWAGGRETQYF. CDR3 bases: TGTGCCAGCAGCTGGGCTGGGGGCAGAGAGACCCAGTACTTC.

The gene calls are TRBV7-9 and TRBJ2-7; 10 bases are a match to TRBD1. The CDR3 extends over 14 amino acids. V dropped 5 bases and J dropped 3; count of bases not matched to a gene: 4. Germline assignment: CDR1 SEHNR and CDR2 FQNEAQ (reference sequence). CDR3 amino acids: CASSKGQGFYEQYF. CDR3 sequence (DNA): TGTGCCAGCAGCAAGGGACAGGGGTTCTACGAGCAGTACTTC. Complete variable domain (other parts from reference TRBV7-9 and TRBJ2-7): DTGVSQNPRHKITKRGQNVTFRCDPISEHNRLYWYRQTLGQGPEFLTYFQNEAQLEKSRLLSDRFSAERPKGSFSTLEIQRTEQGDSAMYLCASSKGQGFYEQYFGPGTRLTVT.

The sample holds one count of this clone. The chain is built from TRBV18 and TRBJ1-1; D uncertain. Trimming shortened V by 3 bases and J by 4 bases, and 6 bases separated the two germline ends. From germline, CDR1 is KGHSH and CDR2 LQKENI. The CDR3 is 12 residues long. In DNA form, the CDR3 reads TGTGCCAGCTCACCTGTCGGCACTGAAGCTTTCTTT. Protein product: CASSPVGTEAFF.

Written as DNA, the CDR3 is TGTGCCAGCAGTCCCGGGAACACCATATATTTT. Encoded protein: CASSPGNTIYF. The V call is TRBV7-9, the J call TRBJ1-3; no firm D call. Per the germline V gene, CDR1 is SEHNR and CDR2 is FQNEAQ (reference sequence). CDR3 length: 11 residues. V was cut by 6 bases and J by 7 bases, with 7 bases left in between.

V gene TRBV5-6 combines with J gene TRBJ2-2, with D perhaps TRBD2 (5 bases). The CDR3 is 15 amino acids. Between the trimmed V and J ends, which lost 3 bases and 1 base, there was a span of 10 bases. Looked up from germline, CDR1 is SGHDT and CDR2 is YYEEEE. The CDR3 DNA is TGTGCCAGCAGCTCCCGGACTCAGAACACCGGGGAGCTGTTTTTT. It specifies CASSSRTQNTGELFF.

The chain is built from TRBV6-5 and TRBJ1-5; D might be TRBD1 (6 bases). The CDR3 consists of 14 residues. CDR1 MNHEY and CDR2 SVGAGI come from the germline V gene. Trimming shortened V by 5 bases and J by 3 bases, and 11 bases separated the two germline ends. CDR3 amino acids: CASSMDSFNQPQHF. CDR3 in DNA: TGTGCCAGCAGTATGGACAGCTTCAATCAGCCCCAGCATTTT.

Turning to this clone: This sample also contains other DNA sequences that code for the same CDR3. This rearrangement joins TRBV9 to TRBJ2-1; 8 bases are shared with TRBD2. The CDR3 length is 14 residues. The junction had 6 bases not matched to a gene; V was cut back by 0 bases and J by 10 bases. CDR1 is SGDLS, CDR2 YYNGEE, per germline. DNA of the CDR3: TGTGCCAGCAGCGTAGCGGGAGGGCCGGGCGAGCAGTTCTTC. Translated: CASSVAGGPGEQFF.

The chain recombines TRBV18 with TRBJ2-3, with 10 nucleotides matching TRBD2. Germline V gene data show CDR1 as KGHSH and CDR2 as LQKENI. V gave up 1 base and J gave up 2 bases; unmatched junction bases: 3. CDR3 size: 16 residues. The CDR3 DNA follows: TGTGCCAGCTCACCACGTCTAGCGGGAGACACAGATACGCAGTATTTT. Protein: CASSPRLAGDTDTQYF.